This entry describes one TCR beta chain. Using a J-beta primer mix together with a sample-barcoded 5' primer, a second PCR was run for roughly 7 to 12 cycles. A single record per CDR3 protein comes from TCRdb applying MiXCR to the 5' RACE reads. This sample carries about 1.1 million distinct CDR3 sequences, roughly two fifths of them seen once, and the ten largest clones take roughly 14%. This sample is drawn from a study of blood T cells in healthy people across ages. This CDR3 comprises 13 residues. Germline CDR1 and CDR2: MNHEY and SVGEGT. V gave up 5 bases and J gave up 6 bases; unmatched junction bases: 5.

The sequence came from a man aged 18 to 35 in good health. The chain recombines TRBV6-2 or TRBV6-3 with TRBJ2-3, with 7 bases lining up with TRBD1. Input material: blood. CDR3 region: CASSHDREDTQYF. CDR3 bases: TGTGCCAGCAGTCACGACAGGGAGGATACGCAGTATTTT.